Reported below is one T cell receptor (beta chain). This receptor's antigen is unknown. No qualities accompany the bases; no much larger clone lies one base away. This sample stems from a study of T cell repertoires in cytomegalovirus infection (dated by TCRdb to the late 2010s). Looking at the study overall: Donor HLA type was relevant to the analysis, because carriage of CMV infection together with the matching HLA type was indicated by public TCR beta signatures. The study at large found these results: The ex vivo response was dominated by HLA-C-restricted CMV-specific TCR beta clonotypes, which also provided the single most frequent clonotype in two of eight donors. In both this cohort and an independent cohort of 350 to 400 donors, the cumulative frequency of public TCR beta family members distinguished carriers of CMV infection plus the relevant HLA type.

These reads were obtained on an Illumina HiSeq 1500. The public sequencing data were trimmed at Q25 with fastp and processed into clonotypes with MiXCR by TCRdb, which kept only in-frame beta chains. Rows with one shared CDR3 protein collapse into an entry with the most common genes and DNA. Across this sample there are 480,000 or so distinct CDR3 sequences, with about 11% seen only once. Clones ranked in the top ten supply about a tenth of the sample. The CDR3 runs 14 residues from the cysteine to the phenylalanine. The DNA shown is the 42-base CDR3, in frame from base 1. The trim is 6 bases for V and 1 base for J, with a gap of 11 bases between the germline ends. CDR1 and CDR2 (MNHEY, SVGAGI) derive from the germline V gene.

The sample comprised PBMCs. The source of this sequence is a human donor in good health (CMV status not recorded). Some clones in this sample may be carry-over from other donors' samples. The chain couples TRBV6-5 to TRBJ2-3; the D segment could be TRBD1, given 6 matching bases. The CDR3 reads CASSRQDGTDTQYF. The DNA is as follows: TGTGCCAGCAGCCGACAGGACGGCACAGATACGCAGTATTTT.